The text below deals with one TCR beta chain. Its antigen is unidentified. The data were obtained in a study of immune evolution from preneoplasia to lung adenocarcinoma. Whole-study findings and limits: Later-stage lesions seemingly showed higher T cell density and diversity than normal lung.

CDR3 length: 15 amino acids. The V and J ends lost 7 bases and 5 bases, in that order; junction bases with no gene match: 4. Germline V CDR1 and CDR2: WSHSY, SAAADI. Generated by immunoSEQ multiplex PCR, the TCRdb table keeps only in-frame clones and is missing some. The sample contains tens of thousands of clones, around 74% of which appear only once. The chain recombines TRBV10-2 with TRBJ2-1; TRBD2 matches 14 bases. The sequence was collected from a person in their sixties or seventies with lung adenocarcinoma. The sample comprised FFPE invasive lung adenocarcinoma tissue. In DNA form, the CDR3 reads TGCGCCAGCAAACCGGGACTAGCGGGGGACAATGAGCAGTTCTTC. Its protein product is CASKPGLAGDNEQFF.